Detailed here is one T cell receptor beta chain. Time point here: after trial treatment. Stated treatment: LDRT plus nivolumab, ipilimumab, low-dose cyclophosphamide and aspirin (RACIN trial). Donors received a regimen that comprised nivolumab, ipilimumab, aspirin, low-dose cyclophosphamide and low-dose radiotherapy. This specimen belongs to a study of low-dose radiotherapy and immunotherapy resistance in tumors. Overall study: Treatment of Cohort 1 consisted of 0.5 Gy per fraction every 2 weeks, adding up to 6.5 Gy. Every six weeks patients received intravenous ipilimumab 1 mg/kg, and every two weeks they received intravenous nivolumab 240 mg. The authors gave intravenous cyclophosphamide 200 mg/m2 every two weeks, one day before radiation and immunotherapy.

The CDR3 has 22 residues. CDR1 SEHNR and CDR2 FQNEAQ come from the germline V gene (reference sequence). J lost 0 bases, V lost 1 base, and 14 bases had no gene match. cDNA synthesis used a TRAV/TRBV-specific primer set for both chains. Amplification of TCRs used a constant-region primer and V-primer adapter for approximately 18 PCR cycles. TCRdb recomputed calls from the reads with MiXCR, one row per CDR3 protein. The data show fewer than 110,000 distinct CDR3 sequences, about 20% seen once. The TCR comes from a male donor with prostate cancer. The input for sequencing was PBMCs, taken after low-dose radiotherapy plus immunotherapy. This chain joins TRBV7-9 and TRBJ2-2, with 13 bases aligning to TRBD2. DNA of the CDR3: TGTGCCAGCAGCTTAGTTCCCGGACTAGCGGGGGTTCTGGCAACGAACACCGGGGAGCTGTTTTTT. Translated, it gives CASSLVPGLAGVLATNTGELFF.